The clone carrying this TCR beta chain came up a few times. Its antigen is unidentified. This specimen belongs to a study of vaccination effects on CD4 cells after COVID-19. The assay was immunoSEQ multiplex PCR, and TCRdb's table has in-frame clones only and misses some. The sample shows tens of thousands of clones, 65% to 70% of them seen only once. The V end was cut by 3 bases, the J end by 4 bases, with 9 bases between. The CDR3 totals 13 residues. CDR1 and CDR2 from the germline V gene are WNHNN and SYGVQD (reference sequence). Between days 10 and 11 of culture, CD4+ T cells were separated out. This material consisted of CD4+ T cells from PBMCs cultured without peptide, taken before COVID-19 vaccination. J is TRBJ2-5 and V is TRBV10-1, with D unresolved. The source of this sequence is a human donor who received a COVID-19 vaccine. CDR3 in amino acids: CASSDLTPETQYF. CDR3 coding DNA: TGCGCCAGCAGTGACCTAACGCCAGAGACCCAGTACTTC.